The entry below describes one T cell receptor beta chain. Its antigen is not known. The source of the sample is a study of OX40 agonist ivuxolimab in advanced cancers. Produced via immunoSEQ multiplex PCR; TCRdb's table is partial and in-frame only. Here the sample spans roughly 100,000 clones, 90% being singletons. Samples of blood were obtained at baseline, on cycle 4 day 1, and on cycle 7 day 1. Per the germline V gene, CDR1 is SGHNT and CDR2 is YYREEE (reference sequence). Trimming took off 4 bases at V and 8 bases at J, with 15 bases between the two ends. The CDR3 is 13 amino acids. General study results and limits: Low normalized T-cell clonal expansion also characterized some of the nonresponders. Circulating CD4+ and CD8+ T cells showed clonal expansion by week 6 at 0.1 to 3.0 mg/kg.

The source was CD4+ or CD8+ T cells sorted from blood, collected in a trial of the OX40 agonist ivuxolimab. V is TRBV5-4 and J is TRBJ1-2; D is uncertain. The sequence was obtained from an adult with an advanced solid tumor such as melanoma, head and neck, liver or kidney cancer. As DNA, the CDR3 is TGTGCCAGCAGCCTGGGGAGGCAAGGAGGCTACACCTTC. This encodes CASSLGRQGGYTF.